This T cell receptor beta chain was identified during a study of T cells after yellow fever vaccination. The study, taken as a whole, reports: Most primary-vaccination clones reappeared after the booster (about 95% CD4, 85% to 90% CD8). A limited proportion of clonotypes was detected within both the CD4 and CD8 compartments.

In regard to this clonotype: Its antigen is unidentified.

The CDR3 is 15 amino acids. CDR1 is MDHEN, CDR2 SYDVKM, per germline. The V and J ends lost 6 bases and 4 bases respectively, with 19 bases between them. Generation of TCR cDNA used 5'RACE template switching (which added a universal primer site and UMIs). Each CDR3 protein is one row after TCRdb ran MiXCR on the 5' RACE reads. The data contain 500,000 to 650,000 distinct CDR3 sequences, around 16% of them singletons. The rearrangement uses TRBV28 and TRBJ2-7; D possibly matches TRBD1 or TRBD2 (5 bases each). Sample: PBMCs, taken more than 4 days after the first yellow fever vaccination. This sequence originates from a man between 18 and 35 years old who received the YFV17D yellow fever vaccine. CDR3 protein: CASSLDGAPLYEQYV. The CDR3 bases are TGTGCCAGCAGCCTCGACGGGGCCCCTCTTTACGAGCAGTACGTC.